This record covers a single T cell receptor beta chain. This specimen belongs to a study of blood T cell repertoires in COVID-19. Study-level background: The origin of the acute and convalescent COVID-19 samples was the United States, Italy and Spain.

Method: immunoSEQ multiplex PCR; TCRdb's copy keeps in-frame clones and lacks some. Of more than 150,000 clones in the sample, almost 85% were seen once. Recovery meant two consecutive negative NP/OP PCR tests, professional clearance, or resolved symptoms. V was cut by 1 base and J by 9 bases, with 6 bases left in between. This CDR3 region has 12 residues. The receptor comes from a man aged 50 to 59 who had recovered from COVID-19. Material for sequencing was PBMCs or T cells enriched from blood (not recorded which). This chain connects TRBV12-3 or TRBV12-4 to TRBJ2-2; TRBD1 is a possible D gene (5 bases). The CDR3 loop is CASSLGGRELFF. The CDR3 coding sequence is TGTGCCAGCAGTTTAGGGGGCAGGGAGCTGTTTTTT.